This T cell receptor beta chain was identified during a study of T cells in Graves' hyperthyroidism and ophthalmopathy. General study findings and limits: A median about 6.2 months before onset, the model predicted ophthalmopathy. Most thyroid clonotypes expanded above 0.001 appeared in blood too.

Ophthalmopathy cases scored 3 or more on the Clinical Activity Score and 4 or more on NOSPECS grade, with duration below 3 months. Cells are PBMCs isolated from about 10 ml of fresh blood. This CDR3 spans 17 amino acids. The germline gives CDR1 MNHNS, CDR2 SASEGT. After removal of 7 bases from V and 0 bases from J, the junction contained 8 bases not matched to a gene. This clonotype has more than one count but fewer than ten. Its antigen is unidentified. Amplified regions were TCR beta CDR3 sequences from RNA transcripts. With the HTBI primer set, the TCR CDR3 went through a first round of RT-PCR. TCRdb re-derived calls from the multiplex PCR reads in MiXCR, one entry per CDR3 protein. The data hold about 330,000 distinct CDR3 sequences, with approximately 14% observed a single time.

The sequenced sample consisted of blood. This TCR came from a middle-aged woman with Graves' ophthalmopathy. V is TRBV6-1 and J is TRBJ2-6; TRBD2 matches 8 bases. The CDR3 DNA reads TGTGCCAGCACCCAAGGAGGGACTAGCTCTGGGGCCAACGTCCTGACTTTC. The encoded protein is CASTQGGTSSGANVLTF.